This is a list of T cell receptor beta chains from one sample in a study of T cells in Graves' hyperthyroidism and ophthalmopathy. TCRdb recomputed calls from the multiplex PCR reads with MiXCR, one row per CDR3 protein. The data contain some 580,000 distinct CDR3 sequences, about 16% of them singletons. Sequenced sample: blood. Source of these receptors: a woman in her thirties or forties with Graves' ophthalmopathy. The CDR3 runs from the conserved cysteine through the conserved F or W. D genes are given only for firm matches. Size is omitted from some rows. Given values are once, few, many or a class for expanded clones.

d_call: -
j_call: TRBJ2-2
clone_size: -
v_call: TRBV10-2
cdr3_nt: TGCGCCAGCAGTGTGGACACCCCGTTGAACACCGGGGAGCTGTTTTTT
cdr3_aa: CASSVDTPLNTGELFF

d_call: -
j_call: TRBJ1-1
clone_size: many
v_call: TRBV30
cdr3_nt: TGTGCCTGGAGGTTAACAGGCACTGAAGCTTTCTTT
cdr3_aa: CAWRLTGTEAFF

d_call: -
j_call: TRBJ2-7
clone_size: many
v_call: TRBV6-5
cdr3_nt: TGTGCCAGCAGTTACTGTGTAACCTACGAGCAGTACTTC
cdr3_aa: CASSYCVTYEQYF

d_call: -
j_call: TRBJ2-2
clone_size: few
v_call: TRBV7-2
cdr3_nt: TGTGCCAGCAGCTTCTCCGGGACGAGCACCGGGGAGCTGTTTTTT
cdr3_aa: CASSFSGTSTGELFF

d_call: -
j_call: TRBJ2-5
clone_size: many
v_call: TRBV20-1
cdr3_nt: TGCAGTGCTAGAGGGCCAGGGGAGGGAGAGACCCAGTACTTC
cdr3_aa: CSARGPGEGETQYF

d_call: -
j_call: TRBJ1-1
clone_size: many
v_call: TRBV20-1
cdr3_nt: TGCAGTGCTAAAAAAGGTGGAGGGGGGGTATGGGGCACTGAAGCTTTCTTT
cdr3_aa: CSAKKGGGGVWGTEAFF

d_call: -
j_call: TRBJ2-2
clone_size: many
v_call: TRBV6-1
cdr3_nt: TGTGCCAGCAGAGGGCGAGGGACGGGCACCGGGGAGCTGTTTTTT
cdr3_aa: CASRGRGTGTGELFF

d_call: TRBD2
j_call: TRBJ2-7
clone_size: -
v_call: TRBV14
cdr3_nt: TGTGCCAGCAGCCGGGGACTACCCGGCCCCTACGAGCAGTACTTC
cdr3_aa: CASSRGLPGPYEQYF

d_call: -
j_call: TRBJ2-7
clone_size: -
v_call: TRBV6-2/TRBV6-3
cdr3_nt: TGTGCCAGCAGTTACTCGGCCGGGGGGCACTACGAGCAGTACTTC
cdr3_aa: CASSYSAGGHYEQYF

d_call: -
j_call: TRBJ1-5
clone_size: many
v_call: TRBV6-1
cdr3_nt: TGTGCCAGCAGTGAAGGGCGTGGGGTTGCAGGAAATCAGCCCCAGCATTTT
cdr3_aa: CASSEGRGVAGNQPQHF

d_call: TRBD2
j_call: TRBJ2-7
clone_size: many
v_call: TRBV7-2
cdr3_nt: TGTGCCAGCAGCTTACAGACTAGCCCTGCCATCTACGAGCAGTACTTC
cdr3_aa: CASSLQTSPAIYEQYF

d_call: -
j_call: TRBJ1-5
clone_size: many
v_call: TRBV27
cdr3_nt: TGTGCCAGCAGAAAGACAAGTCAAGGGTGGAATCAGCCCCAGCATTTT
cdr3_aa: CASRKTSQGWNQPQHF

d_call: -
j_call: TRBJ1-4
clone_size: few
v_call: TRBV5-1
cdr3_nt: TGCGCCAGCAGCTGGAACAGGGCTGATGAAAAACTGTTTTTT
cdr3_aa: CASSWNRADEKLFF

d_call: -
j_call: TRBJ2-2
clone_size: -
v_call: TRBV24-1
cdr3_nt: TGTGCCACCAGTGATTTGCAGGGTGTCGAGACCGGGGAGCTGTTTTTT
cdr3_aa: CATSDLQGVETGELFF

d_call: TRBD2
j_call: TRBJ2-3
clone_size: many
v_call: TRBV24-1
cdr3_nt: TGTGCCACCAGTGATTCGACTAGCGGGTTAGATACGCAGTATTTT
cdr3_aa: CATSDSTSGLDTQYF

d_call: TRBD1
j_call: TRBJ1-2
clone_size: few
v_call: TRBV7-2
cdr3_nt: TGTGCCAGCAGCTTGGGACAGGGGGGTCGGGGCTACACCTTC
cdr3_aa: CASSLGQGGRGYTF

d_call: -
j_call: TRBJ1-1
clone_size: many
v_call: TRBV11-1
cdr3_nt: TGTGCCAGCAGCTTATTTCTGAACTCTGAAGCTTTCTTT
cdr3_aa: CASSLFLNSEAFF

d_call: -
j_call: TRBJ2-1
clone_size: -
v_call: TRBV10-3
cdr3_nt: TGTGCCATCAGTGAGTCGACAGACAATGAGCAGTTCTTC
cdr3_aa: CAISESTDNEQFF

d_call: -
j_call: TRBJ2-2
clone_size: -
v_call: TRBV27
cdr3_nt: TGTGCCAGCAGTTTATACCCCGGGGAGCTGTTTTTT
cdr3_aa: CASSLYPGELFF

d_call: TRBD2
j_call: TRBJ2-2
clone_size: -
v_call: TRBV7-9
cdr3_nt: TGTGCCAGCAGCTTAGAACCGGGAGGGTACACCGGGGAGCTGTTTTTT
cdr3_aa: CASSLEPGGYTGELFF

d_call: -
j_call: TRBJ2-3
clone_size: few
v_call: TRBV20-1
cdr3_nt: TGCGGTGCCAGTGGCGCCGCAGCAGATACGCAGTATTTT
cdr3_aa: CGASGAAADTQYF

d_call: -
j_call: TRBJ1-1
clone_size: -
v_call: TRBV20-1
cdr3_nt: TGCAGTGCTAGTCTCCCGGGACGAATGAACACTGAAGCTTTCTTT
cdr3_aa: CSASLPGRMNTEAFF

d_call: TRBD1
j_call: TRBJ1-5
clone_size: many
v_call: TRBV12-3/TRBV12-4
cdr3_nt: TGTGCCAGCAATCCTTCGGGACAGGACTATAGCAATCAGCCCCAGCATTTT
cdr3_aa: CASNPSGQDYSNQPQHF

d_call: -
j_call: TRBJ2-4
clone_size: few
v_call: TRBV7-3
cdr3_nt: TGTGCCAGCAGCTCCCCGACCGGGGCCAAAAACATTCAGTACTTC
cdr3_aa: CASSSPTGAKNIQYF

d_call: -
j_call: TRBJ1-4
clone_size: few
v_call: TRBV6-1
cdr3_nt: TGTGCCAGCAGTGAAGGTCAGGAAAAACTGTTTTTT
cdr3_aa: CASSEGQEKLFF

d_call: TRBD1
j_call: TRBJ2-1
clone_size: many
v_call: TRBV18
cdr3_nt: TGTGCCAGCTCACCGGACAGGGGGAATGAGCAGTTCTTC
cdr3_aa: CASSPDRGNEQFF

d_call: TRBD1
j_call: TRBJ1-5
clone_size: -
v_call: TRBV28
cdr3_nt: TGTGCCAGCCAGACAGGGCTGGGGCAGCCCCAGCATTTT
cdr3_aa: CASQTGLGQPQHF

d_call: -
j_call: TRBJ2-3
clone_size: few
v_call: TRBV30
cdr3_nt: TGTGCCTGGAGTAGGTCCACAGATACGCAGTATTTT
cdr3_aa: CAWSRSTDTQYF

d_call: -
j_call: TRBJ2-5
clone_size: few
v_call: TRBV9
cdr3_nt: TGTGCCAGCAGCGTAGGTCTACCCCAAGAGACCCAGTACTTC
cdr3_aa: CASSVGLPQETQYF

d_call: -
j_call: TRBJ2-1
clone_size: many
v_call: TRBV7-8
cdr3_nt: TGTGCCAGCAAAGGAGTAAGCTCCTACAATGAGCAGTTCTTC
cdr3_aa: CASKGVSSYNEQFF

d_call: -
j_call: TRBJ2-7
clone_size: many
v_call: TRBV7-9
cdr3_nt: TGTGCCAGCAGCCGCCAGGGTAACGAGCAGTACTTC
cdr3_aa: CASSRQGNEQYF

d_call: TRBD1
j_call: TRBJ1-3
clone_size: -
v_call: TRBV7-8
cdr3_nt: TGTGCCAGCAGCTTGGCGACAGGGGTTGGAAACACCATATATTTT
cdr3_aa: CASSLATGVGNTIYF

d_call: -
j_call: TRBJ2-7
clone_size: -
v_call: TRBV28
cdr3_nt: TGTGCCAGCAGTTTAGTCAGGGACTACGAGCAGTACTTC
cdr3_aa: CASSLVRDYEQYF

d_call: TRBD2
j_call: TRBJ2-1
clone_size: few
v_call: TRBV19
cdr3_nt: TGTGCCACGTATCCGGGACTAGCGGGAGAGTACAATGAGCAGTTCTTC
cdr3_aa: CATYPGLAGEYNEQFF

d_call: -
j_call: TRBJ2-1
clone_size: -
v_call: TRBV20-1
cdr3_nt: TGCAGTGCCCCGGAAGGGGGTTACAATGAGCAGTTCTTC
cdr3_aa: CSAPEGGYNEQFF

d_call: -
j_call: TRBJ1-2
clone_size: many
v_call: TRBV3-1
cdr3_nt: TGTGCCAGCAGCCAACAACGCCGGACAGTTCATGGCTACACCTTC
cdr3_aa: CASSQQRRTVHGYTF

d_call: -
j_call: TRBJ2-7
clone_size: few
v_call: TRBV2
cdr3_nt: TGTGCCAGCAGGGTCTTTGCGGACGAGCAGTACTTC
cdr3_aa: CASRVFADEQYF

d_call: -
j_call: TRBJ1-1
clone_size: -
v_call: TRBV5-6
cdr3_nt: TGTGCCAGCAGCTTGGATAGGACCCCTGAAGCTTTCTTT
cdr3_aa: CASSLDRTPEAFF

d_call: -
j_call: TRBJ2-7
clone_size: -
v_call: TRBV2
cdr3_nt: TGTGCCAGCAGCGATGGTGGGTCCACGGAGCAGTACTTC
cdr3_aa: CASSDGGSTEQYF

d_call: -
j_call: TRBJ2-1
clone_size: many
v_call: TRBV30
cdr3_nt: TGTGCCTGGAGTGTTCGGACAGCAGTCAATGAGCAGTTCTTC
cdr3_aa: CAWSVRTAVNEQFF

d_call: TRBD2
j_call: TRBJ2-5
clone_size: many
v_call: TRBV11-2
cdr3_nt: TGTGCCAGCAGCCTTAGCGGGAGTATGGAGACCCAGTACTTC
cdr3_aa: CASSLSGSMETQYF

d_call: -
j_call: TRBJ1-3
clone_size: few
v_call: TRBV6-1
cdr3_nt: TGTGCCAGCAGTGAATACTTCGGTAGTGGAAACACCATATATTTT
cdr3_aa: CASSEYFGSGNTIYF

d_call: -
j_call: TRBJ2-1
clone_size: -
v_call: TRBV10-3
cdr3_nt: TGTGCCATCAGCAAAGTAGGGTCCCGGGACACTACTTACAATGAGCAGTTCTTC
cdr3_aa: CAISKVGSRDTTYNEQFF

d_call: -
j_call: TRBJ2-1
clone_size: -
v_call: TRBV12-3/TRBV12-4
cdr3_nt: TGTGCCAGCGGAAAGGCCTCTAGTGCGCAGTTCTTC
cdr3_aa: CASGKASSAQFF

d_call: TRBD2
j_call: TRBJ2-1
clone_size: many
v_call: TRBV12-3/TRBV12-4
cdr3_nt: TGTGCCAGCAGTTTAGAGGGGGGGATAGCGGGAGGATCCTACAATGAGCAGTTCTTC
cdr3_aa: CASSLEGGIAGGSYNEQFF

d_call: -
j_call: TRBJ1-1
clone_size: few
v_call: TRBV5-1
cdr3_nt: TGCGCCAGCACTCATGGGGGGGAGGGCACTGAAGCTTTCTTT
cdr3_aa: CASTHGGEGTEAFF

d_call: -
j_call: TRBJ1-5
clone_size: many
v_call: TRBV30
cdr3_nt: TGTGCCTGGAGTGTACTGGGGGGCAATCAGCCCCAGCATTTT
cdr3_aa: CAWSVLGGNQPQHF

d_call: TRBD1
j_call: TRBJ2-4
clone_size: -
v_call: TRBV6-1
cdr3_nt: TGTGCCAGCAGGGACAGGGCGTCCAAAAACATTCAGTACTTC
cdr3_aa: CASRDRASKNIQYF

d_call: -
j_call: TRBJ1-4
clone_size: -
v_call: TRBV28
cdr3_nt: TGTGCCAGCGGACCGACAGGCCCTGGGGATGAAAAACTGTTTTTT
cdr3_aa: CASGPTGPGDEKLFF

d_call: -
j_call: TRBJ1-2
clone_size: -
v_call: TRBV18
cdr3_nt: TGTGCCAGCTCATCGAAGCTCCAGGGTAGTTATGGCTACACCTTC
cdr3_aa: CASSSKLQGSYGYTF

d_call: TRBD1
j_call: TRBJ2-7
clone_size: many
v_call: TRBV5-1
cdr3_nt: TGCGCCAGCAGACTGATCGGGACAGGGGGCTACGAGCAGTACTTC
cdr3_aa: CASRLIGTGGYEQYF

d_call: -
j_call: TRBJ2-1
clone_size: few
v_call: TRBV2
cdr3_nt: TGTGCCAGCAGTGAAGCGGGGATTAGTATGTTCTTC
cdr3_aa: CASSEAGISMFF

d_call: -
j_call: TRBJ2-2
clone_size: -
v_call: TRBV30
cdr3_nt: TGTGCCTGGACTTGGGGAGAAGGCACCGGGGGGCTGTTTTTT
cdr3_aa: CAWTWGEGTGGLFF

d_call: TRBD2
j_call: TRBJ2-3
clone_size: many
v_call: TRBV28
cdr3_nt: TGTGCCAGCAGTTTCGACCTAGCGGGAGGGAGGACAGATACGCAGTATTTT
cdr3_aa: CASSFDLAGGRTDTQYF

d_call: TRBD2
j_call: TRBJ2-5
clone_size: -
v_call: TRBV11-1
cdr3_nt: TGTGCCAGCCGGCAGGGGGGACTAGCGGGGGGGCAAGAGACCCAGTACTTC
cdr3_aa: CASRQGGLAGGQETQYF

d_call: -
j_call: TRBJ2-5
clone_size: -
v_call: TRBV2
cdr3_nt: TGTGCCAGCAGTGGAAGGGGCGGGACAGAAGAGACCCAGTACTTC
cdr3_aa: CASSGRGGTEETQYF

d_call: TRBD2
j_call: TRBJ2-5
clone_size: many
v_call: TRBV2
cdr3_nt: TGTGCCAGCAGTGTGCTCGGGACTAGCGGGTTGGAGACCCAGTACTTC
cdr3_aa: CASSVLGTSGLETQYF

d_call: TRBD1
j_call: TRBJ2-1
clone_size: many
v_call: TRBV7-9
cdr3_nt: TGTGCCAGCAGCGAAACCGGGACAGGGGTCGTGTACCGGAACAATGAGCAGTTCTTC
cdr3_aa: CASSETGTGVVYRNNEQFF

d_call: -
j_call: TRBJ1-3
clone_size: -
v_call: TRBV10-3
cdr3_nt: TGTGCCATCAGTGAGGTACAGCTCTCTGGAAACACCATATATTTT
cdr3_aa: CAISEVQLSGNTIYF

d_call: -
j_call: TRBJ1-5
clone_size: many
v_call: TRBV6-1
cdr3_nt: TGTGCCGCCGGCCGCAAGAATCAGCCCCAGCATTTT
cdr3_aa: CAAGRKNQPQHF